Listed below are T cell receptor beta chains from one sample, sequenced in a study of human T cells and chemical hapten exposure. TCRdb analysed the RACE reads with MiXCR anew, one entry per CDR3 protein. The sample comprises 75,000 to 100,000 distinct CDR3 sequences, about 8.6% of which are singletons, and about 3.1% rests with the top ten. What was sequenced was whole blood. The receptor source for this set is a female donor in good health. Some clones in this sample may be carry-over from other donors' samples. Each CDR3 is given with its conserved first and last residue. D genes are given only for firm matches.

>TRBV7-9|NA
CASSPRGIPYEQYF
>TRBV28|NA
CASSSSRGAQETQYF
>TRBV7-2|NA
CASSTLVAAGTQYF
>TRBV2|TRBD1
CASQGARDNEQFF
>TRBV29-1|TRBD1
CSVRTGGYEQYF
>TRBV29-1|NA
CSVAEQGSTDTQYF
>TRBV7-9|TRBD1
CASSLTGGAEQYF
>TRBV12-3/TRBV12-4|NA
CASSLALAQETQYF
>TRBV5-1|TRBD1
CASSPDRRTDTQYF
>TRBV11-2|NA
CASSPQREKLFF
>TRBV29-1|NA
CSVGDLAEGSLAKNIQYF
>TRBV20-1|NA
CSASRGQGLGQPQHF
>TRBV6-5|TRBD1
CASRTGTAGELFF
>TRBV6-2/TRBV6-3|NA
CASSSLNEQFF
>TRBV28|NA
CASSLLPDLSPEQYF
>TRBV20-1|NA
CSARDNGADTQYF
>TRBV6-2/TRBV6-3|NA
CASSYLRANTGELFF
>TRBV5-6|NA
CASSLGRSDSPLHF
>TRBV11-2|NA
CANSFDTNRGETQYF
>TRBV29-1|TRBD1
CSVKQGALGTEAFF
>TRBV9|TRBD2
CASSGGTSGRTYNEQFF
>TRBV30|NA
CAWSGLLNTGELFF
>TRBV3-1|TRBD1
CASSAGTGDSYGYTF
>TRBV28|NA
CASSDVQTQYF
>TRBV6-2/TRBV6-3|TRBD1
CASSRQGEESKQYF
>TRBV24-1|NA
CATSDFDGGEQFF
>TRBV19|TRBD2
CASSTSGLAGGYNEQFF
>TRBV19|NA
CASSETGPSFGEQYF
>TRBV20-1|NA
CSARDQRTQLTDTQYF
>TRBV29-1|TRBD1
CSVLDRGRTGELFF
>TRBV11-1|TRBD1
CASSLPGTGNLQPYF
>TRBV7-2|TRBD2
CASSLTHGRLGDTQYF
>TRBV19|TRBD1
CASSSRGTANYEQYF
>TRBV6-6|NA
CASRAPPDNEQFF
>TRBV7-6|NA
CASSLAIVSPPYEQYF
>TRBV20-1|TRBD2
CSAALKEVWGGEQYF
>TRBV18|TRBD2
CASSLGTSVYEQYF
>TRBV7-8|NA
CASSLMDKSSYEQYF
>TRBV2|NA
CASSSDRGGEKLFF
>TRBV2|NA
CASGRSETQYF
>TRBV20-1|NA
CSASGTLNTEAFF
>TRBV12-3/TRBV12-4|TRBD1
CASTSTGGEDGYTF
>TRBV12-3/TRBV12-4|NA
CASTIPNGWTEAFF
>TRBV6-2/TRBV6-3|NA
CASSNLRGEQYF
>TRBV7-2|TRBD1
CASRTGTGVVQYF
>TRBV9|TRBD1
CASSVETGGFYEQYF
>TRBV6-4|TRBD1
CASSYDRGSEAFF
>TRBV29-1|TRBD1
CSVDPGQGDEKLFF
>TRBV13|NA
CASNRRGLGTYNEQFF
>TRBV27|NA
CASREIMSYEQYF
>TRBV19|NA
CASSASAEAFF
>TRBV5-1|NA
CASSMGERVLGDTQYF
>TRBV12-3/TRBV12-4|NA
CASCSRTTYEQYF
>TRBV7-2|TRBD2
CASSPRLAGVTDTQYF